The 5 T cell receptor beta chains presented below share a single source sample, sequenced in a study of shared clonotypes between healthy human individuals (dated by TCRdb to about 2020). The receptor library was made with the immunoSEQ multiplex PCR assay. TCRdb retrieved this table from immuneACCESS and kept in-frame rearrangements only. Not all clones are present; in checked studies, unresolved V genes account for under half, and no reason is known for the remainder. The sample yields around 240,000 clones; 65% were counted once. The ten largest make up 11% of the sample. Material: memory CD4+ T cells sorted from blood. The sample's cell subset or site label, in plain terms: CD45RA-negative fraction. The receptor source for this set is a man aged 25-40 years in good health.

This chain connects TRBV4-1 to TRBJ1-2; 7 positions match TRBD1. Germline V CDR1 and CDR2: MGHRA, YSYEKL. Trimming at V came to 3 bases and at J to 6 bases, leaving 10 bases not matched to a gene. This CDR3 comprises 15 residues. CDR3 region: CASSHIPTGKDGYTF. In nucleotides, the CDR3 is TGCGCCAGCAGCCACATCCCGACAGGGAAAGATGGCTACACCTTC.

This chain connects TRBV11-2 to TRBJ1-2; D remains ambiguous. The CDR3 sequence is 12 residues long. CDR1 and CDR2 from the germline V gene are SGHAT and FQNNGV. V dropped 1 base and J dropped 8 bases, with 8 bases sitting between them. CDR3 bases: TGTGCCAGCAGCTTAGTGGGAGTGGGCTACACCTTC. It is translated as CASSLVGVGYTF.

The chain joins TRBV7-2 to TRBJ2-7, with D possibly TRBD1 on 5 matching bases. CDR1 and CDR2 from the germline V gene are SGHTA and FQGNSA. V shed 2 bases and J shed 5 bases, with 13 bases lying between them. The CDR3 is 14 residues long. The CDR3 nucleotides read TGTGCCAGCAGCTTATCAGGGAAAGATCACGAGCAGTACTTC. Translated, it gives CASSLSGKDHEQYF.

V is TRBV6-1 and J is TRBJ1-5; perhaps TRBD1 as D (5 bases). Germline CDR1 and CDR2: MNHNS and SASEGT. Trimming took off 4 bases at V and 3 bases at J, with 16 bases between the two ends. The CDR3 extends over 16 amino acids. As DNA, the CDR3 is TGTGCCAGCAGTGCCCCCAGGGCCCCTTACAATCAGCCCCAGCATTTT. The encoded protein is CASSAPRAPYNQPQHF.

The chain has TRBV7-9 and TRBJ2-3, with a weak D call TRBD2 (5 bases). This CDR3 has 15 amino acids. Trimming removed 8 bases from V and 2 bases from J, with 17 bases in between. Germline V gene sequence: CDR1 SEHNR, CDR2 FQNEAQ (reference sequence). Here the CDR3 DNA reads TGTGCCAGCGGGGATCCGGGATCGTACACAGATACGCAGTATTTT. It translates to CASGDPGSYTDTQYF.